This TCR beta chain was identified during a study of early T cells in non-severe SARS-CoV-2 infection. Study details: Alpha and beta chains were unpaired, from unsorted whole-blood bulk RNA.

The CDR3 has 13 amino acids. Trimming removed 6 bases from V and 1 base from J, with 10 bases in between. From germline, CDR1 is SQVTM and CDR2 ANQGSEA. Individual cDNA molecules were tagged with unique molecular identifiers. Via MiXCR, TCRdb re-called the 5' RACE reads, giving one row per CDR3 protein. This table has more than 90,000 distinct CDR3 sequences, approximately 13% appearing once. The sequence was obtained from an adult who was a healthcare worker with PCR-confirmed SARS-CoV-2 infection or an uninfected control (not recorded which). The specimen was whole blood. The gene calls are TRBV29-1 and TRBJ2-4; D gene ambiguous. The CDR3 protein is CSVTSRAKNIQYF. In DNA, the CDR3 is TGCAGCGTGACATCAAGGGCCAAAAACATTCAGTACTTC.